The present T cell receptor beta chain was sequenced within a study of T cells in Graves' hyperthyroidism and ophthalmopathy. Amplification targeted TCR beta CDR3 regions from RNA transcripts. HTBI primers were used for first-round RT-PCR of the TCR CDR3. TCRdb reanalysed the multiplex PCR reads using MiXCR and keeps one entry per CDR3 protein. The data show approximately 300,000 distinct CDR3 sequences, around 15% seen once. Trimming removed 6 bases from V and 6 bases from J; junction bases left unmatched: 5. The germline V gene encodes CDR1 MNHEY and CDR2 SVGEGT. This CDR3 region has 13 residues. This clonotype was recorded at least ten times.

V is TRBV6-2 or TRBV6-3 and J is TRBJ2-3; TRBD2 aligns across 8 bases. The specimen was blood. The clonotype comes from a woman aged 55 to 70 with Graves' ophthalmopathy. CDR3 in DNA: TGTGCCAGCAGAAAGACTAGCGTGGATACGCAGTATTTT. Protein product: CASRKTSVDTQYF.